The sequence of this T cell receptor (beta chain) was determined in a study of CD8+ T cells in alopecia areata. Study results and caveats: TCR sharing was clearer in mice than between patients, perhaps partly owing to patient HLA diversity.

It was cDNA, reverse transcribed from extracted RNA, that served as the sequencing template. Clones were sequenced by immunoSEQ multiplex PCR, and TCRdb holds only the in-frame ones, with some missing. The sample gives more than 200,000 clones, about three fifths of which show up once; about 4% is in the top ten. This CDR3 spans 14 amino acids. The germline CDR1 and CDR2 sequences are SGHRS and YFSETQ. V shed 0 bases and J shed 8 bases, with 12 bases lying between them. Treatment given: oral pan-JAK inhibitor, 5-10 mg twice daily. Peripheral blood samples and lesional scalp punch biopsies were obtained from alopecia areata patients. Concerning this clone: Its antigen is unknown.

The rearrangement links TRBV5-1 to TRBJ2-1; D is possibly TRBD2 (5 bases). This specimen was CD4+ T cells sorted from blood, taken at week 4, from a patient treated with tofacitinib. The origin of this receptor is a human donor with alopecia areata. CDR3 residues: CASSLERLGYEQFF. The CDR3 coding sequence is TGCGCCAGCAGCTTGGAGCGGCTGGGGTATGAGCAGTTCTTC.